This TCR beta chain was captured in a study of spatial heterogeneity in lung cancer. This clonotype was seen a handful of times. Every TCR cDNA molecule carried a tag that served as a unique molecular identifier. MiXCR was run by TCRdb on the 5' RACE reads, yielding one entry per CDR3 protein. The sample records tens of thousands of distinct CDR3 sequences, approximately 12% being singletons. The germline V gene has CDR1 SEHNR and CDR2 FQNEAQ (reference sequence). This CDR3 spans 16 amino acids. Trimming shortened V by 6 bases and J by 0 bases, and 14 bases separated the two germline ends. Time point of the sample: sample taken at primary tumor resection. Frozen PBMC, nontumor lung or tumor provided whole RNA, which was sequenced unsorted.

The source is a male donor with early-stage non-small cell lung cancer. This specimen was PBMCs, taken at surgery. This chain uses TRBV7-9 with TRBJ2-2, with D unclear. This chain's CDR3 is CASREPGASNTGELFF. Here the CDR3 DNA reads TGTGCCAGCAGGGAGCCAGGTGCGTCGAACACCGGGGAGCTGTTTTTT.